Included here is one TCR beta chain sequence, with context. The antigen is undetermined. The sample's treatment: roughly ten-day PBMC culture with coronavirus spike peptide pools or control peptides (ViraFEST assay). These CD4+ T cells came from an unexposed donor, sampled before the COVID-19 pandemic (2011-2018). Alongside approximately 11 IU/ml IL-2 and approximately 9.8 ug/ml peptide pools, PBMCs were cultured at about 2.2 million per well. Cell supply allowing, SARS-CoV-2 S/N and four cold-coronavirus spikes probed unexposed-donor CD4+ T cells. Trimming took 6 bases from V and 8 from J, leaving 16 bases between them. The germline gives CDR1 MNHNS, CDR2 SASEGT. This CDR3 comprises 14 residues. With the Oncomine TCR Beta short-read assay, DNA from cultured CD4+ T cells was sequenced. From CD4+ T cells that had been cultured, genomic DNA was extracted. MiXCR, run by TCRdb on the PCR reads, gives a single entry per CDR3 protein. The repertoire holds around 9,100 distinct CDR3 sequences, approximately 35% seen once, with around a fifth in the top ten.

These data originate in a study of vaccination and CD4 T cells after COVID-19. About the study: At a median about 78 days (range 14 to 241) after dose two, post-vaccine samples were obtained. Researchers treated cells with overlapping spike peptides taken from SARS-CoV-2, HCoV-NL63, HCoV-OC43 and HCoV-229E.

The chain employs TRBV6-1 and TRBJ1-4; no firm D call. The sample consisted of CD4+ T cells from blood, cultured in vitro. The source of this sequence is a human donor in good health. CDR3 coding DNA: TGTGCCAGCAGGCAGGACGTCGTCCGAGAAAAACTGTTTTTT. This sequence encodes CASRQDVVREKLFF.